The source of this T cell receptor (beta chain) is a study of technical replicates of blood from several donors. Libraries were prepared by immunoSEQ multiplex PCR; TCRdb keeps only in-frame clonotypes and omits some of them. The sample lists tens of thousands of clones; 80% to 95% were seen once. There are 14 residues in the CDR3. Germline V gene data show CDR1 as WNHNN and CDR2 as SYGVQD (reference sequence). V trimming: 6 bases; J trimming: 7 bases; junction bases outside the gene matches: 7. Sequencing was performed on T cells isolated from PBMCs. The chain carries TRBV10-1 and TRBJ2-1; TRBD2 matches 9 bases. The origin of this receptor is a human donor in good health. Written as DNA, the CDR3 is TGCGCCAGCAGCCCCGGGACTAGCAGGAATGAGCAGTTCTTC. Protein: CASSPGTSRNEQFF.